A selection of T cell receptor beta chains follows, all from one sample in a study of blood T cell repertoires in COVID-19. Clones were sequenced by immunoSEQ multiplex PCR, and TCRdb holds only the in-frame ones, with some missing. This table holds approximately 70,000 clones, more than 85% found once. Material for sequencing was peripheral blood. The receptors originated from an older woman with active COVID-19. The CDR3 runs from the conserved cysteine through the conserved F or W. D genes are given only for firm matches. Where a row states a size, it is once, few, many or the class of an expanded clone; other rows omit it.

TGTGCCAGCAGCGTATCGGGGGAGGACTGGACTGAAGCTTTCTTT	CASSVSGEDWTEAFF	NA	NA	TRBV9	TRBJ1-1
TGTGCCAGCAGCTTATCGTCGGGAGGGCACGGGAATGAGCAGTTCTTC	CASSLSSGGHGNEQFF	TRBD2	NA	TRBV11-3	TRBJ2-1
TGTGCCAGCACGAACAGGGTCGGGGAGCTGTTTTTT	CASTNRVGELFF	NA	NA	TRBV19	TRBJ2-2
TGTGCCAGCAGTGCGGACTATAACTATGGCTACACCTTC	CASSADYNYGYTF	NA	NA	TRBV2	TRBJ1-2
TGTGCCAGCAGCTTCCAAGCGGGAGGGGTCTTCTACAATGAGCAGTTCTTC	CASSFQAGGVFYNEQFF	TRBD2	NA	TRBV7-2	TRBJ2-1
TGTGCCAGCAGCGTAGGGGGGGGCCCAGACAATGAGCAGTTCTTC	CASSVGGGPDNEQFF	NA	NA	TRBV9	TRBJ2-1
TGTGCCAGCAGGGAAGGACTAGCGGGAGGGGTCTACGAGCAGTACTTC	CASREGLAGGVYEQYF	TRBD2	once	TRBV2	TRBJ2-7
TGTGCCAGCAGGGGCGGGGGACTTGAGACCCAGTACTTC	CASRGGGLETQYF	TRBD2	NA	TRBV28	TRBJ2-5
TGTGCCACCAGCAGAGCGGGGAAATCGGAAGAGACCCAGTACTTC	CATSRAGKSEETQYF	NA	NA	TRBV15	TRBJ2-5
TGTGCCAGCCCCACGATGGGACAGTTCAATCAGCCCCAGCATTTT	CASPTMGQFNQPQHF	TRBD1	few	TRBV6-5	TRBJ1-5
TGTGCCTGGAGTGCCCGACAAGCCGGGACAGGGTGGGGCAATCAGCCCCAGCATTTT	CAWSARQAGTGWGNQPQHF	TRBD1	NA	TRBV30	TRBJ1-5
TGTGCCAGCAGCTTCCGAGGGACAGGTAATCAGCCCCAGCATTTT	CASSFRGTGNQPQHF	TRBD1	NA	TRBV7-2	TRBJ1-5
TGTGCCAGTAGTGGGGCGACTAGCGGGATGGGTTTCGATACGCAGTATTTT	CASSGATSGMGFDTQYF	TRBD2	NA	TRBV19	TRBJ2-3
TGTGCCAGCAGTGAGGGGCCATCCCCCTATGAGCAGTTCTTC	CASSEGPSPYEQFF	NA	NA	TRBV2	TRBJ2-1
TGTGCCAGCAGCTTTCCGGGACAGGGTGAAAACACCATATATTTT	CASSFPGQGENTIYF	TRBD1	few	TRBV3-1/TRBV3-2	TRBJ1-3
TGTGCCAGCAGCTTGGGTATGGCCAAAGAGACCCAGTACTTC	CASSLGMAKETQYF	NA	NA	TRBV5-4	TRBJ2-5
TGTGCCAGCAGTGACGGGATGAACACTGAAGCTTTCTTT	CASSDGMNTEAFF	NA	NA	TRBV25-1	TRBJ1-1
TGTGCCAGCAGCTCACGACAGTTTTACGAGCAGTACTTC	CASSSRQFYEQYF	NA	NA	TRBV7-2	TRBJ2-7
TGTGCCAGTAGTTGGGGGGCTGAAGCTTTCTTT	CASSWGAEAFF	NA	NA	TRBV19	TRBJ1-1
TGTGCCAGCTCACCACCAGGAGGAGGTAACACTGAAGCTTTCTTT	CASSPPGGGNTEAFF	NA	once	TRBV18	TRBJ1-1
TGTGCCAGTAGTAACGGACAGTTTTTGGATGAGCAGTTCTTC	CASSNGQFLDEQFF	NA	NA	TRBV19	TRBJ2-1
TGTGCCAGCAGTTTGGTATCGACAAACAATGAGCAGTTCTTC	CASSLVSTNNEQFF	NA	NA	TRBV27	TRBJ2-1
TGTGCCAGCAGACGACACGGGACAGGGAACACTGAAGCTTTCTTT	CASRRHGTGNTEAFF	TRBD1	NA	TRBV7-9	TRBJ1-1
TGTGCCAGCTCACCACCAGGGGCAGATACGCAGTATTTT	CASSPPGADTQYF	NA	NA	TRBV18	TRBJ2-3
TGTGCCAGCAGGGGTACCGGGACAGGGATTCTTGGGGAGCAGTACTTC	CASRGTGTGILGEQYF	TRBD1	NA	TRBV2	TRBJ2-7
TGTGCCTGGAGTGTCCGACTAGCCTACACCGGGGAGCTGTTTTTT	CAWSVRLAYTGELFF	TRBD2	NA	TRBV30	TRBJ2-2
TGTGCCTGGGACCGACTTGACACCGGGGAGCTGTTTTTT	CAWDRLDTGELFF	NA	once	TRBV30	TRBJ2-2
TGTGCCAGCAGTTTAGGCAGGGGACCTGCTCAGCCCCAGCATTTT	CASSLGRGPAQPQHF	NA	NA	TRBV28	TRBJ1-5
TGCGCCAGCAGTGAACCGGGACAGGGTGTTGAAAAACTGTTTTTT	CASSEPGQGVEKLFF	TRBD1	NA	TRBV10-2	TRBJ1-4
TGTGCCAGCAGCGCCCCGGGGGGAGCGGGAGGGGCAGATACGCAGTATTTT	CASSAPGGAGGADTQYF	TRBD2	NA	TRBV5-5	TRBJ2-3
TGTGCCAGCATGGAGGGATTAGGTTCTGGGGCCAACGTCCTGACTTTC	CASMEGLGSGANVLTF	NA	NA	TRBV7-6	TRBJ2-6
TGTGCCAGCAGCGTACTAGCGCTTTCCTACAATGAGCAGTTCTTC	CASSVLALSYNEQFF	NA	NA	TRBV9	TRBJ2-1
TGTGCCAGCAAGGGGTATGATAATTCACCCCTCCACTTT	CASKGYDNSPLHF	NA	NA	TRBV6-5	TRBJ1-6
TGCGCCAGCAGGTGGGGGTTTAGCGGCCGCGACTCCTACGAGCAGTACTTC	CASRWGFSGRDSYEQYF	NA	NA	TRBV5-1	TRBJ2-7
TGTGCCAGCAGCTTTCAACCTCAGGGGGGCACAGATACGCAGTATTTT	CASSFQPQGGTDTQYF	TRBD1	NA	TRBV7-9	TRBJ2-3
TGTGCCAGCAGTGACTACTCTGGAAACACCATATATTTT	CASSDYSGNTIYF	NA	NA	TRBV2	TRBJ1-3
TGTGCCACCAGTGAACCCTCCGGGACAGGGGGTTATCATACGCAGTATTTT	CATSEPSGTGGYHTQYF	TRBD1	NA	TRBV24-1	TRBJ2-3
TGCGCCAGCTCAGAAACGGCAGGAACCTACGAGCAGTACTTC	CASSETAGTYEQYF	NA	NA	TRBV5-1	TRBJ2-7
TGTGCCACCAGCAGTAGCGGGAGAACAGATACGCAGTATTTT	CATSSSGRTDTQYF	TRBD2	NA	TRBV15	TRBJ2-3
TGTGCCAGCTCCCGTTTGATTGGAGGGCAGCCCCAGCATTTT	CASSRLIGGQPQHF	NA	NA	TRBV6-5	TRBJ1-5
TGTGCCAGCACCAGTGGGGGGGCAGTTGGGACCCAGTACTTC	CASTSGGAVGTQYF	NA	NA	TRBV13	TRBJ2-5
TGTGCCAGCAGGGCAGACAGGGCCAGCACAGATACGCAGTATTTT	CASRADRASTDTQYF	TRBD1	NA	TRBV6-5	TRBJ2-3
TGTGCCAGCAGTGGGGACAGGGTTGGAACTAATGAAAAACTGTTTTTT	CASSGDRVGTNEKLFF	TRBD1	NA	TRBV2	TRBJ1-4
TGCGCCAGCAGCCAAGATCGCAACGGGGACACAGATACGCAGTATTTT	CASSQDRNGDTDTQYF	NA	NA	TRBV4-1	TRBJ2-3
TGTGCCAGCAGTTTGCCGACAGGGGTTGGCTACAATGAGCAGTTCTTC	CASSLPTGVGYNEQFF	TRBD1	NA	TRBV28	TRBJ2-1
TGTGCCAGCAGCCAAGAGGGGACTAGTTTGGATACGCAGTATTTT	CASSQEGTSLDTQYF	TRBD2	NA	TRBV3-1/TRBV3-2	TRBJ2-3
TGTGCCAGCAGCCCGACGGGTAGCGGCACAGATACGCAGTATTTT	CASSPTGSGTDTQYF	NA	NA	TRBV6-4	TRBJ2-3
TGTGCCAGCAGCCAAGGGTTCGGGGCTAGCGGCTACGAGCAGTACTTC	CASSQGFGASGYEQYF	TRBD2	NA	TRBV3-1/TRBV3-2	TRBJ2-7
TGTGCCAGTAGCTTAGGCGGGACAGGGCATCTCGAGCAGTACTTC	CASSLGGTGHLEQYF	TRBD1	NA	TRBV11-2	TRBJ2-7
TGTGCCAGCAGTACTCCGGGACAGAACTATGGCTACACCTTC	CASSTPGQNYGYTF	TRBD1	NA	TRBV28	TRBJ1-2
TGTGCCAGCAGCTTTCCCGGGACTCGTAAAGCGGATACGCAGTATTTT	CASSFPGTRKADTQYF	NA	few	TRBV5-4	TRBJ2-3